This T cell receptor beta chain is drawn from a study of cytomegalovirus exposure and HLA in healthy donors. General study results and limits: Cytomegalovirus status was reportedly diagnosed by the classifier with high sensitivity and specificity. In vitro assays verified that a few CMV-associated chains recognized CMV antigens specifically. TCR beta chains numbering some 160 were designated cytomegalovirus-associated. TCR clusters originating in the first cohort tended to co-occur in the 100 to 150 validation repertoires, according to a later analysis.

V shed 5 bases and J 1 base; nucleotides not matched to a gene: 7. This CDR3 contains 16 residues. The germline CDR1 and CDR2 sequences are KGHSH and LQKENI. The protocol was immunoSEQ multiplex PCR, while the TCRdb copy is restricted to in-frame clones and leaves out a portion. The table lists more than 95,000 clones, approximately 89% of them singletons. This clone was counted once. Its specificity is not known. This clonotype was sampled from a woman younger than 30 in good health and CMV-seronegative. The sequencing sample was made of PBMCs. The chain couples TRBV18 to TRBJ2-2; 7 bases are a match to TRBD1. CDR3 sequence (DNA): TGTGCCAGCTCAGCAACCGGGACAGTGAACACCGGGGAGCTGTTTTTT. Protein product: CASSATGTVNTGELFF.